This T cell receptor beta chain was recorded in a study of blood T cell repertoires in COVID-19. Study-wide background: Whether acute or convalescent, the COVID-19 samples came from the United States, Italy and Spain. PBMCs, B-cell-depleted T cells, or T cells provided the cDNA or gDNA that made up the material.

The germline CDR1 and CDR2 sequences are SGHRS and YFSETQ. The length of the CDR3 is 15 residues. The ends lost 4 bases at V and 5 bases at J; junction bases unmatched: 10. In the original analysis: Scientists estimated how many nucleated cells there were by amplifying reference gene primers. Clones were sequenced by immunoSEQ multiplex PCR, and TCRdb holds only the in-frame ones, with some missing. That table supplies the V and J calls and clone size; D and trimming were determined from the DNA. The sample consists of 350,000 to 500,000 clones, around 90% of them appearing once. Enrolment of Seattle patients took place during active infection, and they were followed longitudinally.

V and J are TRBV5-1 and TRBJ2-3; 7 bases line up with TRBD2. This clonotype was sampled from a man aged 18 to 29 with COVID-19, enrolled during active disease. Material: peripheral blood. CDR3 residues: CASSQGRARGDTQYF. The DNA of the CDR3 is TGCGCCAGCAGCCAAGGGAGGGCCCGAGGAGATACGCAGTATTTT.